This T cell receptor (beta chain) appears in the sequencing data of a study of cytomegalovirus exposure and HLA in healthy donors (dated by TCRdb to 2015 to 2018). Looking at the study overall: In an earlier analysis of some 550 of the donors, 276 Gb of sequence data and 100 million or so unique TCR beta sequences from 150 million to 200 million T cells were reported. Approximately 300 gigabases of sequencing data and about 92 million unique TCR sequences made up an early release that covered 640 HLA-typed donors. Among the roughly 400 genotyped donors, roughly 80% belonged to the genetic ancestry cluster associated with self-reported Caucasian donors. The study was designed to test whether signatures of past pathogen exposure could be identified by cataloging public T cell receptors. Using immunosequencing, the study profiled T cell repertoires from 666 subjects and related those repertoires to cytomegalovirus serostatus. Along with the roughly 610-subject first cohort, a separate validation cohort of some 130 different subjects was used. To predict cytomegalovirus infection status, the study brought together high-throughput TCR immunosequencing, statistical association of individual TCRs with disease status, and machine learning. In a later analysis, previously published TCR beta repertoires from 666 donors were re-analyzed and high-resolution HLA genotyping was added so that TCR occurrence patterns could be studied. Rather than using new phenotypic data, the later analysis identified candidate immune exposures from TCR beta sequences and from how often those sequences occurred across donors. An earlier analysis of about 620 of the donors applied high-throughput TCR beta sequencing to assess whether each TCR beta V gene segment acted as functional or pseudogenic. Donor age, sex, ethnicity and CMV serostatus were compiled together with the repertoire data. Genome-wide SNP genotypes for about 65% of the 666 donors were used in a later genetic analysis, which treated that subset as a discovery cohort. All discovery cohort repertoires had been generated using a single sequencing platform. HLA typing included class I and class II loci at four-digit resolution. Typing coverage differed by locus: A, B, C, DRB1 and DQB1 were typed in roughly 620-630 donors, DQA1 in roughly 500, DPA1 in over 600, and DPB1 in around 440. Roughly 5 DR-DQ haplotypes were handled as single units for association and clustering, since linkage in the cohort was strong. Across some 400 genotyped donors of the cohort, an average of approximately 220,000 unique TCR beta nucleotide sequences per donor were sequenced, and 15% to 20% of those sequences were non-productive. Study-wide findings and limitations: According to the authors, the approach could potentially be generalized to other disease states and immunological phenotypes. In vitro tests confirmed that a few of the cytomegalovirus-associated TCR beta chains recognize cytomegalovirus antigens. Correlated functional status among segregating V segments might be attributable to linkage disequilibrium, but an unknown experimental factor could not be ruled out. Compared with the 666-donor mean, donors in an Asian-associated ancestry cluster had fewer N-insertions in productive TCRs, according to a later genetic analysis. Roughly uniform sequencing depth across donors was assumed in presence/absence analyses, although this assumption may not hold. Because counts were too low, 15 to 20 rarely observed V segments, including chromosome 9 orphons, were excluded from the earlier analysis of some 540 of the donors. According to a later analysis, TCR association rates differed among HLA loci, with DRB1 alleles showing the most associated TCRs and HLA-C alleles showing the fewest. A later analysis reported that several top co-occurrence clusters appeared linked to parvovirus B19, influenza, CMV and Epstein-Barr virus. Compared with equally common non-associated chains, HLA-associated TCR beta chains in a later analysis were more clonally expanded and had lower generation probabilities. Because some donors lacked HLA typing at each locus, the association tests relied only on the typed subset. The classifier was reported to diagnose cytomegalovirus status with high specificity and sensitivity in both the original cohort and the validation cohort. Most TCR sequences were observed very rarely across donors, whereas some public TCRs were present in many individuals. According to a later analysis, most CMV-associated TCR beta chains appeared to be HLA-restricted, and the HLA associations seemed to be driven largely by CMV exposure. A further reported finding was that TCR beta sequences accurately predicted the HLA-A and HLA-B alleles for most subjects in the first cohort. Only TCR beta chains were sequenced in this cohort, and the absence of alpha or paired-chain data limited detectable features. In a later genetic analysis, a missense DCLRE1C variant was associated with V-gene and J-gene trimming of TCR beta chains, and the association was replicated in an independent cohort. When HLA alleles, especially DR and DQ, strongly co-occurred, attributing TCR associations to individual alleles was difficult. Some IMGT-functional V segments, including TRBV6-2 and TRBV6-3, could not be told apart with the 87-base-pair reads, so those segments were excluded. Immune exposure information for the cohort was limited to CMV serostatus. At a false discovery rate of 0.05, a later analysis linked 15,000 to 20,000 TCR beta sequences to specific HLA alleles. A cluster of highly shared sequence variants was judged likely to represent a technical artifact of the sequencing pipeline. An earlier analysis of some 560 of the donors showed that most TCR beta V segments appeared in productive rearrangements either about 87% or about 30% of the time, which broadly matched IMGT annotations. In the study, about 150 TCR beta chains were listed as associated with cytomegalovirus.

Library generation was performed with the immunoSEQ multiplex PCR assay. For the multiplex PCR, a mixture combining 60 forward primers for TCR Vbeta segments and 13 reverse primers for TCR Jbeta segments was used. The CDR3 region of rearranged TCR beta genes was amplified from genomic DNA with a multiplex PCR assay. The amplified TCR beta libraries were sequenced on the Illumina HiSeq System as 87-base-pair reads. As for how the authors treated the data: A later analysis counted some 80 million unique TCR beta chains across the 600 to 850 repertoires, and 9 million to 14 million of these chains were shared by at least two donors. Raw reads were error-corrected and collapsed into unique sequences by a nearest-neighbor algorithm in which closely related sequences were merged to remove PCR and sequencing errors. To assign V, D and J gene segments, CDR3 sequences were aligned to IMGT reference sequences. For a sequence to be retained, at least a six-nucleotide match to both a V gene segment and a J gene segment was required. A rearrangement was called productive if the CDR3 had no stop codons and remained in frame with V and J, and every other rearrangement was called non-productive. Following IMGT convention, CDR3 was defined as the stretch from the second conserved V-encoded cysteine to the conserved J-encoded phenylalanine. The earlier analysis of about 570 of the donors excluded any sequence lacking an unambiguous match to a single V gene segment. In an earlier analysis of a few hundred of the donors, V segments were called functional above 56.7% productive rearrangements and were called segregating when the between-donor standard deviation exceeded 5%. To diagnose cytomegalovirus status from the catalog of TCR beta chain sequences, a statistical classification framework was built. V and J gene assignment, in a later analysis, came from comparing TCR nucleotide sequences with IMGT/GENE-DB human TR gene sequences. In a later analysis, CDR3 sequences and most-parsimonious VDJ recombination scenarios were assigned using the TCRdist pipeline. In a later analysis, every TCR beta chain was defined by the combination of its CDR3 amino acid sequence and its V-gene family, and reads without a unique V-gene family were dropped. A later analysis removed 592 highly shared, low-generation-probability nucleotide sequences to deal with suspected cross-contamination and a sequencing artifact. A later analysis calculated a clonal expansion index for each public chain from normalized within-repertoire ranks of inferred template counts. In a later analysis, generation probabilities were computed using a VDJ recombination model fitted to out-of-frame rearrangements, and the results were checked against IGoR. In a later analysis, hypergeometric tests were used to score TCR-TCR, TCR-HLA and TCR-CMV co-occurrence, with a repertoire-size bias correction applied to TCR pairs. False discovery rates were estimated in a later analysis by permuting HLA or CMV assignments 20 times. In a later analysis, co-occurring TCRs were grouped with DBSCAN, and TCRdist sequence similarity was added when clustering was performed within HLA-allele-positive subsets. Co-occurrence clustering excluded repertoires with fewer than 30,000 or more than 120,000 public chains, plus five with anomalous nucleotide sharing. The clones in this table, taken by TCRdb from immuneACCESS, are in-frame only. Not every clone is retained; where verified, under half of the shortfall comes from an unresolved V gene, and the cause of the rest is unknown. The DNA gave D and trimming, while V, J and clone size come from that table. In all, the sample holds around 92,000 clones, and over 60% of those were seen once. 16% of the sample goes to the ten largest clones.

In total, 630 or so healthy bone marrow donors made up the cohort. At the time of sampling, all cohort members were nominally healthy, though unrecorded immune exposures were likely present. The donor was CMV seropositive and belonged to the group of over 250 seropositive cohort members. A peripheral blood sample was provided by each donor, and peripheral blood mononuclear cells were used for TCR beta sequencing. Genomic DNA extraction from the blood cell samples was performed with the Qiagen DNeasy Blood Extraction Kit. Points on this clone: Its antigen is still unknown. Within one base of it there is no much larger clone, and no base qualities were kept.

From the germline V gene, CDR1 is MNHNS and CDR2 is SASEGT. Inclusive of the bounding cysteine and phenylalanine, the CDR3 is 13 residues long. Only CDR3 DNA remains: 39 bases, in frame from the first base. V and J are truncated by 0 bases and 13 bases respectively, leaving an intervening sequence of 15 bases. The source is a man in his sixties in good health and CMV-seropositive. The sequencing input was PBMCs. The chain is encoded by TRBV6-1 joined to TRBJ1-1, with no confident D gene call. This receptor has the CDR3 CASSEALRVKLFF. The DNA is TGTGCCAGCAGTGAAGCGCTTCGGGTGAAGCTTTTCTTT.